This is a list of T cell receptor beta chains from one sample in a study of T cell responses to AZD1222 COVID-19 vaccine. Sequencing used immunoSEQ multiplex PCR; TCRdb keeps in-frame clones, though not all of them. The profile covers more than 75,000 clones, with about nine tenths appearing a single time and approximately 30% taken by the ten largest. The source material was peripheral blood, sampled on day 0 of AZD1222 vaccination. All receptors come from an adult in good health. Each CDR3 is given without its conserved first and last residue. The order of the fields is V gene, J gene, clone size, CDR3 protein. Rows may omit the clone size; those that give it use once, few, many or a size class.

v_gene: TRBV4-2
j_gene: TRBJ2-1
abundance: NA
CDR3aa: ASSQRASGRAEQF

v_gene: TRBV3-1/TRBV3-2
j_gene: TRBJ1-2
abundance: many
CDR3aa: ASSQEDMRAANYGYT

v_gene: TRBV19
j_gene: TRBJ2-7
abundance: once
CDR3aa: ASSISGRTYEQY

v_gene: TRBV4-2
j_gene: TRBJ2-3
abundance: NA
CDR3aa: ASSQAVAAAGWDTQY

v_gene: TRBV28
j_gene: TRBJ1-5
abundance: few
CDR3aa: ASSAGQGNQPQH

v_gene: TRBV9
j_gene: TRBJ2-1
abundance: NA
CDR3aa: ASSAGTSVAGGF

v_gene: TRBV7-9
j_gene: TRBJ2-1
abundance: NA
CDR3aa: AYTNSSSYNEQF

v_gene: TRBV6-2/TRBV6-3
j_gene: TRBJ2-7
abundance: once
CDR3aa: ASSQSYEQY

v_gene: TRBV11-2
j_gene: TRBJ2-7
abundance: NA
CDR3aa: ASSNRGGGIPYEQY

v_gene: TRBV5-1
j_gene: TRBJ2-2
abundance: NA
CDR3aa: ASSFSGTGGASGELF

v_gene: TRBV6-6
j_gene: TRBJ1-1
abundance: NA
CDR3aa: ASIQAPEYTEAF

v_gene: TRBV7-2
j_gene: TRBJ2-5
abundance: NA
CDR3aa: ASSLARASGKETQY

v_gene: TRBV4-2
j_gene: TRBJ2-2
abundance: NA
CDR3aa: ASTPIAGAGTGELF

v_gene: TRBV4-2
j_gene: TRBJ2-5
abundance: NA
CDR3aa: ASSPPGRNQETQY

v_gene: TRBV11-2
j_gene: TRBJ2-2
abundance: NA
CDR3aa: ASSSGQGGTGELF

v_gene: TRBV5-1
j_gene: TRBJ2-7
abundance: few
CDR3aa: ASSINRGGHYEQY

v_gene: TRBV5-1
j_gene: TRBJ2-3
abundance: NA
CDR3aa: ASSLGDYPLADTQY

v_gene: TRBV9
j_gene: TRBJ2-3
abundance: NA
CDR3aa: ASSASHSTDTQY

v_gene: TRBV21-1
j_gene: TRBJ1-2
abundance: NA
CDR3aa: ASTSTGGADGYT

v_gene: TRBV27
j_gene: TRBJ2-3
abundance: NA
CDR3aa: ASSSLIAGGAGTDTQY

v_gene: TRBV4-1
j_gene: TRBJ2-6
abundance: NA
CDR3aa: ASRSGQGATGANVLT

v_gene: TRBV9
j_gene: TRBJ2-7
abundance: NA
CDR3aa: ASSGTGRSYEQY

v_gene: TRBV6-1
j_gene: TRBJ2-6
abundance: NA
CDR3aa: ASSARPSSGANVLT

v_gene: TRBV5-6
j_gene: TRBJ2-6
abundance: once
CDR3aa: ASSDISGANVLT

v_gene: TRBV5-6
j_gene: TRBJ2-7
abundance: NA
CDR3aa: ASSPGFGSRSYEQY

v_gene: TRBV24-1
j_gene: TRBJ2-1
abundance: NA
CDR3aa: ATSDLWQGDEQF